This T cell receptor (beta chain) was captured in a study of shared clonotypes between healthy human individuals (dated by TCRdb to about 2020). About the investigation overall: Three men and two women, aged 18 to 49 years, made up the cohort. Per donor, leukapheresis produced somewhere between about 0.85 and 10 billion PBMCs. For each donor, three plates each were used for CD4 naive and CD4 memory, two plates were used for CD8 naive, and one plate was used for CD8 memory. Libraries were prepared and TCR repertoires were sequenced by different laboratories using diverse techniques, in order to increase sequencing depth and limit assay-specific biases. The study deeply sequenced blood TCR repertoires of five healthy adults to estimate repertoire size and the extent of clonotype sharing between individuals. Findings and caveats that apply to the study as a whole: Sharing across four donors was observed for about 4.8% of naive CD4, less than 4% of naive CD8, about 2.3% of memory CD4, and around 0.44% of memory CD8 clonotypes. Naive subsets generally had larger estimated clonotype richness than memory subsets did. Because the study included only a small number of donors, the genetic and exposure-history diversity represented was limited. Based on pairwise subsampling, the degree of clonotype sharing among donors was expected to be affected by sequencing depth. Even with the large sequencing depth, rarefaction of the sorted-subset datasets indicated that sequencing was incomplete. Compared with non-shared clonotypes, the clonotypes found in all four sorted-subset donors had higher generation probabilities. Only blood was sampled, and tissue TCR repertoires likely differ from those in blood.

The donors were healthy, HIV-negative adults with no recently reported acute infections or vaccinations. Every donor was a Caucasian adult living in Nashville, Tennessee, USA. Magnetic negative selection was used to enrich CD4+ T cells, after which naive cells were positively selected on CD45RA and the negative fraction became the memory subset. After blood collection by leukapheresis, PBMCs were isolated using Ficoll-Histopaque density gradient centrifugation and then cryopreserved in the vapor phase of liquid nitrogen. Purity and quantity of every magnetically sorted T cell population were checked by analytical flow cytometry. Each sorted fraction had its genomic DNA isolated and then quantified by UV absorbance on a Nanodrop 2000c. Using the deep immunoSEQ assay, TCR CDR3 regions were amplified from genomic DNA by multiplex PCR. Genomic DNA extracted from each cell subset was distributed evenly over all wells of several immunoSEQ 96-well plates, and each plate served as one replicate. For sorted subsets, roughly 200 ng of genomic DNA, equivalent to 25,000 to 30,000 T cell genomes, went into each replicate PCR. Purified libraries were quantified with a Qubit 3.0 fluorometer, sized on a Bioanalyzer 2100, and re-quantified with the KAPA Library Quantification kit. Each immunoSEQ 96-well plate was sequenced on its own single-read 150-cycle Illumina NextSeq 550 flow cell. The authors processed their data as follows. The immunoSEQ output contained only junctional sequences without quality scores, so filtering could not match that applied to full-length reads. Sequences were annotated with PyIR, a Python wrapper for IgBLAST v1.9, and V/J genes and CDR3 were assigned using IMGT germline references. Reads with weak V/J assignments (E-value above 1e-6), missing CDR3, stop codons, out-of-frame junctions, or ambiguous translated residues were removed. V3J clonotypes were defined by identical inferred V gene, J gene, and CDR3 amino acid sequence. Percentage overlap between repertoires was computed as shared unique clonotypes divided by the size of the smaller repertoire. Three approaches were used to assess repertoire richness: RTK rarefaction, the Chao1 estimator, and Recon v2.1 estimates of unobserved clonotypes. Generation probabilities for all TCRbeta clonotypes obtained by the gDNA method from a handful of donors were computed using OLGA. TCRdb took this table from immuneACCESS and kept in-frame rearrangements with V and J called. Such tables lack part of the clones; where checked against another copy, unresolved V genes explain under half of the gap, and the rest is unexplained. V and J calls and clone size are copied from that table; D and trimming were computed from the DNA. Here the sample has 2 million to 3 million clones; under 95% occur a single time. The biggest ten clones account for more than 0.35% of the sample.

Concerning this clone itself: This receptor's antigen is unknown. There are no base qualities to consult, and no much larger clone falls within one base.

The CDR3 holds 16 amino acids from the cysteine to the phenylalanine. CDR3 DNA is the only sequence kept; it has 48 bases, read in frame from the first base. V loses 1 base of germline sequence and J loses 0 bases, and the interval between the two ends is 10 bases. The germline V gene encodes CDR1 SGHVS and CDR2 FQNEAQ. The sequence links TRBV7-8 to TRBJ1-3, and TRBD1 may be the D gene, going by 5 matching bases. The sequence came from a man between 18 and 29 years old in good health. Some clones in this sample may be carry-over from other donors' samples. What was sequenced was naive CD4+ T cells from PBMCs. Sample cell subset or site, as interpreted from the label and publication: CD45RA+ positively selected. The sequence in DNA is TGTGCCAGCAGCTTAGAGGGGACGCGCTCTGGAAACACCATATATTTT. This yields the protein CASSLEGTRSGNTIYF.